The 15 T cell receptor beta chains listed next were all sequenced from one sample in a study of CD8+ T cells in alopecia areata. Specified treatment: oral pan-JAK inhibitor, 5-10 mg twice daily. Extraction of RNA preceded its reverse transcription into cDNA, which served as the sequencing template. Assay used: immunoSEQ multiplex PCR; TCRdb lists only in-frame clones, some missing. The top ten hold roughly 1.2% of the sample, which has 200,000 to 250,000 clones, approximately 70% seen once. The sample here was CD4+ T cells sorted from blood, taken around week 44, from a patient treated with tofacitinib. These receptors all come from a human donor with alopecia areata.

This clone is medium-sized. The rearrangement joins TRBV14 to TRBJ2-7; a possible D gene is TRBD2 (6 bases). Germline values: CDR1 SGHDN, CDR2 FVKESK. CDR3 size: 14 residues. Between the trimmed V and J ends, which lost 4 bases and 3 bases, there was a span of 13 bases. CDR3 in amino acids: CASSLGTRHYEQYF. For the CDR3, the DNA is TGTGCCAGCAGCCTGGGGACTCGTCACTACGAGCAGTACTTC. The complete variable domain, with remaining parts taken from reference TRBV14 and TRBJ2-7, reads EAGVTQFPSHSVIEKGQTVTLRCDPISGHDNLYWYRRVMGKEIKFLLHFVKESKQDESGMPNNRFLAERTGGTYSTLKVQPAELEDSGVYFCASSLGTRHYEQYFGPGTRLTVT.

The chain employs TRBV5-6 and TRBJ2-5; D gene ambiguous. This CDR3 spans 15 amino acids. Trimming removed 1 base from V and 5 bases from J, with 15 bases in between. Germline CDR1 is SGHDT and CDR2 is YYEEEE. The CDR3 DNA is TGTGCCAGCAGCTTGCCAAGGACGAGGTGGGAGACCCAGTACTTC. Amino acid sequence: CASSLPRTRWETQYF.

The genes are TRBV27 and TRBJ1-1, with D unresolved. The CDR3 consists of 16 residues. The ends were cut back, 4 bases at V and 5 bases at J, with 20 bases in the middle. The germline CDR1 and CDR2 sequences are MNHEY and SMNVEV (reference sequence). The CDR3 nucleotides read TGTGCCAGCAGTTCCAATCGGGTTCGGGGAAATACTGAAGCTTTCTTT. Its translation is CASSSNRVRGNTEAFF.

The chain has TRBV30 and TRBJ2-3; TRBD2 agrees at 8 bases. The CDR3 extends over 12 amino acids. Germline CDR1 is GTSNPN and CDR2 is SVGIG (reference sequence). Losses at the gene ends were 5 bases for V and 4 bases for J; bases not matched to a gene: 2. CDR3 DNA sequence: TGTGCCTGGGGTAGCGGGGCAGATACGCAGTATTTT. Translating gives CAWGSGADTQYF.

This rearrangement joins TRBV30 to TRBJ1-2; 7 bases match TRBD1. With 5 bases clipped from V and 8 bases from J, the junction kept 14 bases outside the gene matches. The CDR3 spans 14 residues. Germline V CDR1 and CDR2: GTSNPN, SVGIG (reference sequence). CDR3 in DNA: TGTGCCTGGGGACAGGTCGGAGGAGCTATCGGCTACACCTTC. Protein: CAWGQVGGAIGYTF.

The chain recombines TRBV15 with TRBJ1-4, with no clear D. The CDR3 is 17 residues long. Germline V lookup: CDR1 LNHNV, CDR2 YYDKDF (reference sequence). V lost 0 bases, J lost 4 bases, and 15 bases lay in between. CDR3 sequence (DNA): TGTGCCACCAGCAGAGATCGGTTTACAGCCAATAATGAAAAACTGTTTTTT. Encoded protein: CATSRDRFTANNEKLFF.

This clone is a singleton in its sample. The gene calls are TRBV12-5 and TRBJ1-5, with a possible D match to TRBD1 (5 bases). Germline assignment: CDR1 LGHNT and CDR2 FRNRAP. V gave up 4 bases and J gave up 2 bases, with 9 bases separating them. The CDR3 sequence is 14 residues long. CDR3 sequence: CASGSQGGNQPQHF. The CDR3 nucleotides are TGTGCTAGTGGTTCTCAGGGAGGCAATCAGCCCCAGCATTTT.

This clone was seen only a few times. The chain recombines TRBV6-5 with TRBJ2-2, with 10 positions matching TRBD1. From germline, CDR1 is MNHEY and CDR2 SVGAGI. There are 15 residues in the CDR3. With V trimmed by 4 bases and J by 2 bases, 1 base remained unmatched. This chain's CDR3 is CASSWDRGNTGELFF. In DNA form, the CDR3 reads TGTGCCAGCAGTTGGGACAGGGGAAACACCGGGGAGCTGTTTTTT.

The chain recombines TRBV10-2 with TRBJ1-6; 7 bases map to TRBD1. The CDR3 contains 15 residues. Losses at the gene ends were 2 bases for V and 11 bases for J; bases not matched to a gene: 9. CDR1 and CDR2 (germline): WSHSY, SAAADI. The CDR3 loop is CASSETQGGNPPLHF. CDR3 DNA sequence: TGCGCCAGCAGTGAGACTCAGGGGGGGAATCCACCCCTCCACTTT.

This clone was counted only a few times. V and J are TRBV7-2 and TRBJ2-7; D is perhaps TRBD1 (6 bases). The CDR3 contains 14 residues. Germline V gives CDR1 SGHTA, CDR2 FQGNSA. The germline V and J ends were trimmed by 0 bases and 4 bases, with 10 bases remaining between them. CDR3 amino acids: CASSLAGQLYEQYF. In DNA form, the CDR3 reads TGTGCCAGCAGCTTAGCTGGACAGCTATACGAGCAGTACTTC.

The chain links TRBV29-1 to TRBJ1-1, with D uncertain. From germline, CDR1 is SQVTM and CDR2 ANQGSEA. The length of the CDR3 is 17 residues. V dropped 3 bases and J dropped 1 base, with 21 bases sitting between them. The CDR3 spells CSVEIASDRHANTEAFF. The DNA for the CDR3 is TGCAGCGTTGAGATAGCTTCGGACCGCCATGCGAACACTGAAGCTTTCTTT.

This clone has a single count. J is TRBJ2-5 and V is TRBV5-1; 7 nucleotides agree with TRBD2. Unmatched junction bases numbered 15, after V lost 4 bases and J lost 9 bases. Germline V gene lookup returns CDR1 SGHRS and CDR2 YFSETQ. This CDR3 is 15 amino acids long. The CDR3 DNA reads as TGCGCCAGCAGCCCTCTGGCGGGGGTCGTCGAGGCCCAGTACTTC. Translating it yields CASSPLAGVVEAQYF.

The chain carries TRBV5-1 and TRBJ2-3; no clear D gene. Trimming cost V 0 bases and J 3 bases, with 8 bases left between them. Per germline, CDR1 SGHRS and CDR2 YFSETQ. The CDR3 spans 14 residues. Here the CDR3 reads CASSLDDPTDTQYF. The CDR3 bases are TGCGCCAGCAGCTTGGACGACCCTACAGATACGCAGTATTTT.

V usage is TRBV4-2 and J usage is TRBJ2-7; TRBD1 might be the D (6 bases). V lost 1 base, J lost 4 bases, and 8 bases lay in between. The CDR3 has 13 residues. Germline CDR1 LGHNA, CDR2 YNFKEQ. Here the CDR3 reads CASSQGTDYEQYF. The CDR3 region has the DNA TGTGCCAGCAGCCAAGGGACAGATTACGAGCAGTACTTC.

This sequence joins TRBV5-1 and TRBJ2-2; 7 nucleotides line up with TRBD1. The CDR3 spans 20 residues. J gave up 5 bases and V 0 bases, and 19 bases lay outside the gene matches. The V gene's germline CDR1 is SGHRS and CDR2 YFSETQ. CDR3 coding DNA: TGCGCCAGCAGCTTGGAGCAAGTTCGGACAGGAGGCACAAAGACCGGGGAGCTGTTTTTT. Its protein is CASSLEQVRTGGTKTGELFF. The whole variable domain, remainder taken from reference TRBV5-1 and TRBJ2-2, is KAGVTQTPRYLIKTRGQQVTLSCSPISGHRSVSWYQQTPGQGLQFLFEYFSETQRNKGNFPGRFSGRQFSNSRSEMNVSTLELGDSALYLCASSLEQVRTGGTKTGELFFGEGSRLTVL.